This T cell receptor (beta chain) originates from a study of blood T cell repertoires in COVID-19. V shed 9 bases and J shed 4 bases, with 10 bases lying between them. Germline CDR1 is KGHDR and CDR2 is SFDVKD. This CDR3 spans 12 amino acids. The method was immunoSEQ multiplex PCR; TCRdb's version includes in-frame clones alone and lacks a portion of them. The sample has tens of thousands of clones; roughly nine tenths are singletons. The receptor was derived from a man aged 65-85 years with active COVID-19. This chain joins TRBV24-1 and TRBJ2-3, with D perhaps TRBD1 (5 bases). Sequenced: peripheral blood. CDR3 protein: CATGAGSDTQYF. For the CDR3, the DNA is TGTGCCACCGGGGCAGGGTCAGATACGCAGTATTTT.